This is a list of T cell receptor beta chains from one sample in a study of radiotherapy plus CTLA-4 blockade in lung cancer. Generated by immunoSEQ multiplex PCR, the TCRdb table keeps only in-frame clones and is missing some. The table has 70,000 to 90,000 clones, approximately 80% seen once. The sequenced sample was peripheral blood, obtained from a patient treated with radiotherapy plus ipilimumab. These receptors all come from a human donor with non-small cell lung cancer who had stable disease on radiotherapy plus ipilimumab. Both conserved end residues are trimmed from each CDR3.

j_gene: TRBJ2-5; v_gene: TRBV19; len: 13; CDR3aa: ASSLSPGVQETQY
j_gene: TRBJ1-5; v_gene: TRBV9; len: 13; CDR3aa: ASSVAPQDNQPQH
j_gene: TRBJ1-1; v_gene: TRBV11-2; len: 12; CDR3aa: ASSPERGNTEAF
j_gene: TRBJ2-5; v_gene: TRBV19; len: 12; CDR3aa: ASSMTAFQETQY
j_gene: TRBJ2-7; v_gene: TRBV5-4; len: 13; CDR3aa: ASSEPGQGSYEQY
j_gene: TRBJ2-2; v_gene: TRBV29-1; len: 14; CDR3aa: SVSPLGRADTGELF
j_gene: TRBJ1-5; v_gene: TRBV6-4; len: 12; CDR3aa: ASSEWGSGQPQH
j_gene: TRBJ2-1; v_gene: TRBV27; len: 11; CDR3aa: ASSSGTYNEQF
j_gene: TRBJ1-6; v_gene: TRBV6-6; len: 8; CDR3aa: AEALSALH
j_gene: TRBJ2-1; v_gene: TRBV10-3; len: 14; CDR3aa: AISVGLVDSYNEQF
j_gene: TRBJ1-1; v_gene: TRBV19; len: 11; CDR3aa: ASSIGPNTEAF
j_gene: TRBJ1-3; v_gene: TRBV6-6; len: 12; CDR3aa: ATSTQGSGNTIY
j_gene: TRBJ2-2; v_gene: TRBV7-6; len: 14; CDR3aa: ASSYGDGTNTGELF
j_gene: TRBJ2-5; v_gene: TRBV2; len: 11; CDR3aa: ASRDSGGRAQY
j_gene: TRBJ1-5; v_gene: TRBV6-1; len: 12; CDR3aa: ASLSTGDNQPQH
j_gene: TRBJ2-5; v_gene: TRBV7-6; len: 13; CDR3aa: ASSLMLAGVETQY
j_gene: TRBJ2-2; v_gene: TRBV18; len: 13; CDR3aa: ASSPGLADTGELF
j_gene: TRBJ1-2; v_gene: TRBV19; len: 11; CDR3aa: ASTKDRGYGYT
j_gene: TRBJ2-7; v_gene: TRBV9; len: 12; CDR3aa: ASSVDVNSYEQY
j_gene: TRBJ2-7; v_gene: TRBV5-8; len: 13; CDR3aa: ASSLGRGTTYEQY
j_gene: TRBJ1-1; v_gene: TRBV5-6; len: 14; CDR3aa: ASSRSNRGPSTEAF
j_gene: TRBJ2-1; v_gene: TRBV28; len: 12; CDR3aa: ASSTGQGYNEQF
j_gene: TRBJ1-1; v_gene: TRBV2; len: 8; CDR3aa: ASSNTEAF
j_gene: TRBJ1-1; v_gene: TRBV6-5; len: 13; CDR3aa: ASSWDRSLNTEAF
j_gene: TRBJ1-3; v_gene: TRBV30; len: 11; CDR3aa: AWSLDFGNTIY
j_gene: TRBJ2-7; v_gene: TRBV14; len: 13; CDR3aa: ASSHLDRGPYEQY
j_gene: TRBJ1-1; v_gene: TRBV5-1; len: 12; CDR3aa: ASSLEAVNTEAF
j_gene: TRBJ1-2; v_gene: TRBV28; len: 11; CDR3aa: ATRLGGPHGYT
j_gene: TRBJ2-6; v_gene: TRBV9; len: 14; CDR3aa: ASSRRTGSGANVLT
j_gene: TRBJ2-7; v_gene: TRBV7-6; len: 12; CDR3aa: ASSPGTDPYEQY
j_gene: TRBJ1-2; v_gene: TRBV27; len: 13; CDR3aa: ASSTGTGTYYGYT
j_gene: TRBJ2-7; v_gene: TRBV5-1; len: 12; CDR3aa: ASSLGEGTYEQY
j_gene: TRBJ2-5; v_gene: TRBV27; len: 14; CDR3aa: ASSPTTPGGQETQY
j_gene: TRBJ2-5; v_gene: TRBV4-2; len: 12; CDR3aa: ASSAQDGEETQY
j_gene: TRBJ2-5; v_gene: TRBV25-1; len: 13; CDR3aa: ASSEGWDSKETQY
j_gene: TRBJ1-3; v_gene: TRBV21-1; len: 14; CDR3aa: ASSKSEDSSGNTIY
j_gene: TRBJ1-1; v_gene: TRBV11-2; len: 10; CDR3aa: ASSPGGTEAF
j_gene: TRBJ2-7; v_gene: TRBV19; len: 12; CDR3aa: ASSSPTGVGEQY
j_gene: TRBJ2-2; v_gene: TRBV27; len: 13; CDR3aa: ASRLGQGAGGELF
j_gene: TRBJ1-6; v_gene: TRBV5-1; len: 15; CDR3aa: ASSLEVTRWGNSPLH
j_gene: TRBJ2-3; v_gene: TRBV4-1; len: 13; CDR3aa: ASSQVLEARDTQY
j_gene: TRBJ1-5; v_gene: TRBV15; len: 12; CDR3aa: ATSRDVVATAQH
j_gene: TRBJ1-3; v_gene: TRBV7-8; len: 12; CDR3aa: ASSSAGAGNTIY
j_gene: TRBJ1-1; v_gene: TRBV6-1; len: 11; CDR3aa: ASIPGGSTEAF
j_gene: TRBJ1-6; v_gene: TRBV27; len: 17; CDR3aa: ASSLRPPGKGTYNSPLH
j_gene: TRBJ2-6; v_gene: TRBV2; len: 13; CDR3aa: ASRDRGREANVLT
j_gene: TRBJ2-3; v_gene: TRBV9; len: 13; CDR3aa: ASSARDSFTDTQY
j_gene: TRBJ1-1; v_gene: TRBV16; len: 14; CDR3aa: ASSREGSGENTEAF
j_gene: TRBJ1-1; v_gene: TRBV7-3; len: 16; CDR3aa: ASSLTGTGGAMNTEAF
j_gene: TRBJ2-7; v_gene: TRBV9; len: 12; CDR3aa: ASSVGQGRYEQY
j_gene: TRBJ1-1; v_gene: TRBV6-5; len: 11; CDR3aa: ASRMGGGTEAF
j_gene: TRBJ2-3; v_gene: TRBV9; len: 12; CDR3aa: ARSGGGRTDTQY
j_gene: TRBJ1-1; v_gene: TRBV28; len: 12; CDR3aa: ASSFPGGATEAF
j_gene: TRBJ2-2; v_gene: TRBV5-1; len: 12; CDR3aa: ASSLDGGPGELF
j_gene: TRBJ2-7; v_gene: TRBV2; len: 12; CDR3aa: ASSENLLSYEQY